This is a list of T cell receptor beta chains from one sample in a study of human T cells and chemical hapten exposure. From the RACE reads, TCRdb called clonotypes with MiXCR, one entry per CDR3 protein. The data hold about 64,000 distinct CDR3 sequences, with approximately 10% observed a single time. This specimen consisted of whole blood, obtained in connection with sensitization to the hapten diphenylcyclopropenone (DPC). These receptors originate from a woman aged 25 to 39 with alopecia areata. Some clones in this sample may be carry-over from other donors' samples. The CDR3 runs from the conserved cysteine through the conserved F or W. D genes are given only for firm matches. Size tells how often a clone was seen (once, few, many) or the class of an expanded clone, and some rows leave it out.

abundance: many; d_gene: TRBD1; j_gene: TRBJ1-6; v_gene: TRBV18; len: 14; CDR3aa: CASSPTGRDSPLHF; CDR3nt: TGTGCCAGCTCACCGACAGGGAGGGATTCACCCCTCCACTTT
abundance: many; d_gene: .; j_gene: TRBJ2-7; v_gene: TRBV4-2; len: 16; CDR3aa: CASSQDPWTGSYEQYF; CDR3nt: TGTGCCAGCAGCCAAGATCCGTGGACGGGCTCCTACGAGCAGTACTTC
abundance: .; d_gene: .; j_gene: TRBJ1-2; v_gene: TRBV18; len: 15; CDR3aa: CASSPQRTTNYGYTF; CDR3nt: TGTGCCAGCTCACCACAGAGGACAACTAACTATGGCTACACCTTC
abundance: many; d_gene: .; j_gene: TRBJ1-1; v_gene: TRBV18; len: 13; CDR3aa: CASSQGLETEAFF; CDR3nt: TGTGCCAGCTCACAGGGGTTGGAGACTGAAGCTTTCTTT
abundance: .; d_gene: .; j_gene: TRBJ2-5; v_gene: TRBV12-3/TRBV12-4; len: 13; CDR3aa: CASSRRGQETQYF; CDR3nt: TGTGCCAGCAGTCGACGGGGCCAAGAGACCCAGTACTTC
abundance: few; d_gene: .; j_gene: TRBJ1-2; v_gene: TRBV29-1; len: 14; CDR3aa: CSVDWGQVPIRYTF; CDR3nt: TGCAGCGTTGATTGGGGCCAGGTCCCAATTCGCTACACCTTC
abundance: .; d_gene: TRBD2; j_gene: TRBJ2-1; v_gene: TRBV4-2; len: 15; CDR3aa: CASSQTSGNYNEQFF; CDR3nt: TGTGCCAGCAGCCAAACTAGCGGTAATTACAATGAGCAGTTCTTC
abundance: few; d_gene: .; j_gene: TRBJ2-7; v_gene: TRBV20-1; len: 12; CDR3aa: CSARVRDYEQYF; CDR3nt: TGCAGTGCTAGAGTCAGGGACTACGAGCAGTACTTC
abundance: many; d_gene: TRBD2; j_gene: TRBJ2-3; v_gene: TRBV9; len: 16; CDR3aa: CASSKTSGGAWDTQYF; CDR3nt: TGTGCCAGCAGCAAGACTAGCGGGGGGGCCTGGGATACGCAGTATTTT
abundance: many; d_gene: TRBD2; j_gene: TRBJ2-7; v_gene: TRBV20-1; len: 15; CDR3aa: CSASYRLAGSDEQYF; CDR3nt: TGCAGTGCTAGCTACCGACTAGCGGGATCGGACGAGCAGTACTTC
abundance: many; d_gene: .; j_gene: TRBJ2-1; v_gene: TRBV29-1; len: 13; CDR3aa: CSARLLVLDEQFF; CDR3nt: TGCAGCGCCCGCTTACTAGTCTTGGATGAGCAGTTCTTC
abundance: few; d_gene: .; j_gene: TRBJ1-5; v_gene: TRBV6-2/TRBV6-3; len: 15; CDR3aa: CASRGVELSNQPQHF; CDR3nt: TGTGCCAGCAGAGGGGTGGAGCTTAGCAATCAGCCCCAGCATTTT
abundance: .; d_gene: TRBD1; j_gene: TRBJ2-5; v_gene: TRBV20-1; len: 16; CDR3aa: CSATTGGLRSGETQYF; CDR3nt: TGCAGTGCTACGACAGGGGGTCTCCGAAGCGGGGAGACCCAGTACTTC
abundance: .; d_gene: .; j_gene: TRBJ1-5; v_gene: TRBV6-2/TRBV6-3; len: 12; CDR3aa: CAIQGANQPQHF; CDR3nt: TGTGCCATCCAGGGAGCCAATCAGCCCCAGCATTTT
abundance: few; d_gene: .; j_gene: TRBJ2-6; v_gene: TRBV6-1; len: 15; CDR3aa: CASSGSRAGANVLTF; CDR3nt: TGTGCCAGCAGTGGGTCCAGGGCTGGGGCCAACGTCCTGACTTTC
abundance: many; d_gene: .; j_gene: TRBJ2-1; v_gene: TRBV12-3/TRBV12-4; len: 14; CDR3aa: CASSLASSTNEQFF; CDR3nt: TGTGCCAGCAGTTTGGCTAGTTCGACCAATGAGCAGTTCTTC
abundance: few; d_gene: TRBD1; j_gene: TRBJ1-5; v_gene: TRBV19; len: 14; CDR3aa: CASSSRGRNQPQHF; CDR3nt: TGTGCCAGTTCCAGCAGGGGGAGGAATCAGCCCCAGCATTTT